There are many counts of the clone carrying this TCR beta chain. As yet, its antigen is unknown. The germline V gene encodes CDR1 SGHTA and CDR2 FQGNSA. J gave up 7 bases and V 5 bases, and 26 bases lay outside the gene matches. CDR3 size: 20 residues. The data stem from a study of T cell repertoires in cytomegalovirus infection. Overall study findings and caveats: HLA-C-restricted CMV-specific TCR beta clonotypes were dominant in the ex vivo response. The study identified carriers of CMV plus the relevant HLA from cumulative public TCR beta family frequency.

TCRdb called the reads again in MiXCR, with one record for every CDR3 protein. The table includes 200,000 to 300,000 distinct CDR3 sequences, roughly an eighth detected once. J is TRBJ1-5 and V is TRBV7-2; TRBD1 agrees at 7 bases. The TCR was taken from a human donor in good health (CMV status not recorded). Some clones in this sample may be carry-over from other donors' samples. Sequencing used PBMCs. CDR3 protein: CASSPRGQSDRWDPRQPQHF. For the CDR3, the DNA is TGTGCCAGCAGCCCCCGGGGACAGTCTGATCGATGGGACCCCAGACAGCCCCAGCATTTT.